In its sample, the clone carrying this TCR beta chain was seen a few times. TCRdb re-called the 5' RACE reads through MiXCR, storing one row per CDR3 protein. The sample gives 500,000 to 650,000 distinct CDR3 sequences, under 25% of which show up once; 0.48% is in the top ten. V was cut by 5 bases and J by 0 bases, with 12 bases left in between. The CDR3 has 15 residues. CDR1 is SGHRS, CDR2 YFSETQ, per germline. These data come from a study of identical twins. These data were likewise used in another study, on yellow fever vaccine responses in identical twins.

The V call is TRBV5-1, the J call TRBJ2-1; weak D call: TRBD1 (6 bases). Sequenced sample: CD4+ T cells sorted from blood. This TCR was recovered from a woman between 18 and 30 years old in good health. In DNA, the CDR3 is TGCGCCAGCAGAGCAGGGGCCACCTCCTACAATGAGCAGTTCTTC. Translating it yields CASRAGATSYNEQFF.